The present T cell receptor (beta chain) was sequenced within a study of cytomegalovirus exposure and HLA in healthy donors. Amplification used 60 Vbeta primers and 13 Jbeta primers. Assay: immunoSEQ multiplex PCR; the TCRdb copy retains only in-frame clones and omits some. The table lists 150,000 to 200,000 clones, about 65% of them singletons, with more than 1.3% in the top ten. Turning to this clone: Antigen: not known.

Whole-study results and caveats: Productive status was seen about 90% or about 30% of the time for most TCR beta V segments in an earlier analysis. Later work found most CMV-associated TCR beta chains apparently HLA-restricted.

The TCR sequence derives from a girl between 5 and 17 years old in good health and CMV-seronegative. The sequenced material came from PBMCs.

As DNA, the CDR3 is TGTGCCATCAGTGAGTCCATGGGGGCAGATGGAAACACCATATATTTT. Its translation: CAISESMGADGNTIYF. This chain connects TRBV10-3 to TRBJ1-3, with D maybe TRBD1 (6 bases). Between the trimmed V and J ends, which lost 0 bases and 3 bases, there was a span of 12 bases. Germline CDR1 is ENHRY and CDR2 is SYGVKD. CDR3 length: 16 residues.